This is a list of T cell receptor beta chains from one sample in a study of CD8 T cells in ankylosing spondylitis. TCRdb fed the 5' RACE reads into MiXCR, producing one record per CDR3 protein. The table has about 210,000 distinct CDR3 sequences, approximately 7.4% seen once. Sequenced material: blood, either unsorted or a sorted T cell fraction (not recorded which). The receptors were gathered from a male donor with ankylosing spondylitis. Both conserved end residues are part of each CDR3. The D gene is left open where the match is weak. Clone sizes are given selectively: once, few, many, or a class where the clone is expanded.

len,v_gene,d_gene,abundance,j_gene,CDR3aa,CDR3nt
15,TRBV7-9,TRBD1,few,TRBJ1-5,CASSLGTGTGQPQHF,TGTGCCAGCAGCTTAGGGACAGGGACGGGTCAGCCCCAGCATTTT
16,TRBV4-1,TRBD1,many,TRBJ1-5,CASSQDIRGRNQPQHF,TGCGCCAGCAGCCAAGATATAAGGGGGCGAAATCAGCCCCAGCATTTT
13,TRBV7-9,NA,many,TRBJ2-5,CASSARGQETQYF,TGTGCCAGCAGCGCCAGGGGCCAAGAGACCCAGTACTTC
12,TRBV30,NA,many,TRBJ2-3,CAWNLGTDTQYF,TGTGCCTGGAACCTCGGGACAGATACGCAGTATTTT
12,TRBV10-3,NA,many,TRBJ2-7,CAISEFNYEQYF,TGTGCCATCAGTGAATTTAACTACGAGCAGTACTTC
13,TRBV6-1,TRBD1,many,TRBJ1-2,CANLTGSCYGYTF,TGTGCCAACCTGACAGGGTCCTGCTATGGCTACACCTTC
15,TRBV4-2,NA,many,TRBJ2-7,CASCEGARGGYEQYF,TGTGCCAGCTGCGAAGGGGCCAGGGGAGGATACGAGCAGTACTTC
15,TRBV7-9,TRBD1,few,TRBJ2-1,CASSPPPDRGYEQFF,TGTGCCAGCAGCCCACCCCCGGACAGGGGTTATGAGCAGTTCTTC
18,TRBV10-3,TRBD2,many,TRBJ2-1,CAIRPTSGRAPHNNEQFF,TGTGCCATCAGACCAACTAGCGGGAGGGCCCCGCACAACAATGAGCAGTTCTTC
12,TRBV5-1,NA,many,TRBJ2-7,CASSLAWGEQYF,TGCGCCAGCAGCTTGGCCTGGGGGGAGCAGTACTTC
18,TRBV7-6,NA,NA,TRBJ1-3,CASSNSRSQGRSGNTIYF,TGTGCCAGCAGCAATAGCCGCTCCCAGGGACGCTCTGGAAACACCATATATTTT
15,TRBV27,TRBD1,NA,TRBJ2-7,CASSSLGQGAYEQYF,TGTGCCAGCAGTTCCCTGGGGCAGGGGGCCTACGAGCAGTACTTC
14,TRBV6-2/TRBV6-3,NA,NA,TRBJ1-5,CASSATRWGQPQHF,TGTGCCAGCAGTGCCACGCGGTGGGGGCAGCCCCAGCATTTT
14,TRBV3-1,NA,few,TRBJ2-5,CASSQGSWQETQYF,TGTGCCAGCAGCCAAGGGAGCTGGCAAGAGACCCAGTACTTC
16,TRBV24-1,TRBD2,many,TRBJ2-3,CATSDLAGGSTDTQYF,TGTGCCACCAGTGATTTAGCGGGAGGGAGCACAGATACGCAGTATTTT
15,TRBV7-8,NA,many,TRBJ2-1,CASNGRDSSYNEQFF,TGTGCCAGCAACGGACGGGATAGCTCCTACAATGAGCAGTTCTTC
15,TRBV12-3/TRBV12-4,TRBD1,NA,TRBJ1-6,CASSLGQGHFKALHF,TGTGCCAGCAGTTTAGGACAGGGCCATTTTAAAGCCCTCCACTTT
15,TRBV5-1,NA,many,TRBJ2-1,CASSLVYDSQYEQFF,TGCGCCAGCAGCTTGGTATATGACAGTCAGTATGAGCAGTTCTTC
13,TRBV28,NA,many,TRBJ2-1,CASSLRTAWRQFF,TGTGCCAGCAGTTTACGGACTGCGTGGAGGCAGTTCTTC
14,TRBV4-1,NA,many,TRBJ1-2,CASSQDWGLQGYTF,TGCGCCAGCAGCCAAGATTGGGGGCTACAGGGCTACACCTTC
15,TRBV18,NA,many,TRBJ1-4,CASSGGTSPNEKLFF,TGTGCCAGCTCAGGCGGGACGTCACCTAATGAAAAACTGTTTTTT
15,TRBV4-2,NA,many,TRBJ1-1,CASSHRGGVNTEAFF,TGTGCCAGCAGCCATAGAGGCGGCGTGAACACTGAAGCTTTCTTT
16,TRBV7-3,TRBD2,NA,TRBJ2-1,CASSQSGLVPYNEQFF,TGTGCCAGCAGCCAATCCGGACTAGTACCCTACAATGAGCAGTTCTTC
14,TRBV9,NA,many,TRBJ1-1,CASSVGKGHAEAFF,TGTGCCAGCAGCGTAGGAAAGGGGCACGCTGAAGCTTTCTTT
19,TRBV5-1,TRBD1,NA,TRBJ1-1,CASSLGIGQGSPLNTEAFF,TGCGCCAGCAGCTTGGGAATTGGACAGGGGTCCCCTCTGAACACTGAAGCTTTCTTT
14,TRBV6-1,NA,NA,TRBJ1-5,CASSEGAENQPQHF,TGTGCCAGCAGTGAAGGGGCAGAGAATCAGCCCCAGCATTTT
15,TRBV12-3/TRBV12-4,NA,many,TRBJ2-7,CASSSSGGRSYEQYF,TGTGCCAGCAGTTCCTCCGGGGGGCGATCCTACGAGCAGTACTTC
14,TRBV9,NA,many,TRBJ2-1,CASSVSRSVEGQFF,TGTGCCAGCAGCGTATCCAGGTCGGTTGAGGGGCAGTTCTTC
15,TRBV7-9,TRBD2,many,TRBJ2-7,CASSLDGGATYEQYF,TGTGCCAGCAGCTTAGACGGGGGGGCTACCTACGAGCAGTACTTC